A single sample is the source of the 17 T cell receptor beta chains below, sequenced in a study of chemoradiotherapy in HPV16-positive cancers. Profiling relied on immunoSEQ multiplex PCR, and the TCRdb table lists in-frame clones only, not all of them. The sample records about 4,000 clones, about 75% being singletons. The specimen was taken from a patient who underwent chemoradiotherapy. The receptors stem from a human donor with HPV-associated anogenital cancer.

This chain joins TRBV6-1 and TRBJ2-6, with no clear D. V gave up 7 bases and J gave up 4 bases, with 8 bases separating them. This CDR3 is 13 amino acids long. Germline V gene lookup returns CDR1 MNHNS and CDR2 SASEGT. The chain's CDR3 is CASILVGANVLTF. CDR3 sequence (DNA): TGTGCCAGCATCCTAGTCGGGGCCAACGTCCTGACTTTC.

This clone has more than one count but fewer than ten. V and J are TRBV10-3 and TRBJ2-1, with a tentative D call TRBD1 (7 bases). Germline lookup yields CDR1 ENHRY and CDR2 SYGVKD. The V end lost 4 bases, the J end lost 7 bases, and 20 bases lay between the germline ends. The CDR3 extends over 16 amino acids. CDR3 region: CAISALAARGANEQFF. The DNA of the CDR3 is TGTGCCATCAGTGCACTTGCTGCCAGGGGGGCGAATGAGCAGTTCTTC.

The chain links TRBV29-1 to TRBJ2-5, with TRBD1 identical over 7 bases. V lost 6 bases to trimming and J lost 7 bases; unmatched junction nucleotides: 14. CDR3 length: 14 residues. The V gene's germline CDR1 is SQVTM and CDR2 ANQGSEA. The CDR3 sequence: CSVIPGTVLGTQYF. The CDR3 region has the DNA TGCAGCGTAATCCCCGGGACAGTGTTAGGGACCCAGTACTTC.

Of note for this clone: At one boundary the junction diverges from the germline segment, which might be a read error. The chain carries TRBV7-7 and TRBJ2-1; no firm D call. CDR3 length equals 14 residues. Germline V CDR1 and CDR2: SSHAT, FNYEAQ (reference sequence). CDR3 sequence reads: CASSPTLYYNEQFF. DNA for the CDR3: TGTGCTAGCAGCCCTACGCTCTACTACAATGAGCAGTTCTTC.

The V call is TRBV9, the J call TRBJ2-2, with 8 positions matching TRBD1. CDR1 and CDR2 from the germline V gene are SGDLS and YYNGEE. The CDR3 has 16 amino acids. After removal of 0 bases from V and 6 bases from J, the junction contained 7 bases not matched to a gene. The CDR3, as DNA: TGTGCCAGCAGCGTAGGAGGGACAGGACTGGCCGGGGAGCTGTTTTTT. Translating gives CASSVGGTGLAGELFF.

V is TRBV7-8 and J is TRBJ2-7; TRBD2 agrees at 11 bases. Germline CDR1 and CDR2: SGHVS and FQNEAQ. Germline trimming cut 4 bases from V and 12 bases from J; bases unmatched to any gene: 20. The CDR3 contains 17 residues. The chain's CDR3 is CASSSARGNLAGGPGYF. The CDR3, as DNA: TGTGCCAGCAGCTCGGCAAGGGGAAACTTAGCGGGAGGGCCTGGGTACTTC.

This sequence joins TRBV6-5 and TRBJ2-7; 8 bases line up with TRBD1. This CDR3 comprises 15 residues. Germline V gene lookup returns CDR1 MNHEY and CDR2 SVGAGI. The junction had 7 bases not matched to a gene; V was cut back by 0 bases and J by 6 bases. CDR3 bases: TGTGCCAGCAGTTACTCGTGGCAGGGGGCGAGCGAGCAGTACTTC. It is translated as CASSYSWQGASEQYF.

The V gene is TRBV19, the J gene TRBJ1-1; D is unresolved. V shed 5 bases and J shed 7 bases, with 11 bases lying between them. The CDR3 runs 12 residues. Germline CDR1 is LNHDA and CDR2 is SQIVND (reference sequence). This CDR3 reads CASSQDVGEAFF. CDR3 sequence (DNA): TGTGCCAGTAGTCAGGATGTGGGTGAAGCTTTCTTT.

This clone was counted a single time. The chain links TRBV5-6 to TRBJ2-7; weak D call: TRBD1 (5 bases). The germline V gene encodes CDR1 SGHDT and CDR2 YYEEEE. Trimming cost V 5 bases and J 2 bases, with 11 bases left between them. This CDR3 comprises 13 residues. CDR3 DNA: TGTGCCAGCAGTTCGGACACGCCCTACGAGCAGTACTTC. It is translated as CASSSDTPYEQYF.

The chain carries TRBV9 and TRBJ1-1; no reliable D call. Germline V gene sequence: CDR1 SGDLS, CDR2 YYNGEE. This CDR3 spans 14 amino acids. The V end was cut by 2 bases, the J end by 1 base, with 9 bases between. The CDR3 loop reads CASSVSGRNTEAFF. In DNA form, the CDR3 reads TGTGCCAGCAGCGTTTCTGGTAGGAACACTGAAGCTTTCTTT. The full variable domain, completed using reference TRBV9 and TRBJ1-1, is DSGVTQTPKHLITATGQRVTLRCSPRSGDLSVYWYQQSLDQGLQFLIQYYNGEERAKGNILERFSAQQFPDLHSELNLSSLELGDSALYFCASSVSGRNTEAFFGQGTRLTVV.

The count of this clone is one. The V and J genes are TRBV27 and TRBJ2-7, with TRBD2 matching over 9 bases. Trimming took 2 bases from V and 3 from J; bases not matched to a gene: 2. Germline V gene lookup returns CDR1 MNHEY and CDR2 SMNVEV (reference sequence). This CDR3 region has 14 residues. CDR3 sequence reads: CASSLLAGNYEQYF. Here the CDR3 DNA reads TGTGCCAGCAGTTTACTAGCGGGAAACTACGAGCAGTACTTC.

V and J are TRBV12-5 and TRBJ1-3; tentative D call: TRBD1 (6 bases). Germline assignment: CDR1 LGHNT and CDR2 FRNRAP. This CDR3 has 16 amino acids. Trimming pared 6 bases from V and 3 bases from J, leaving 18 bases between. In nucleotides, the CDR3 is TGTGCTAGTGGACCACCTACCAGGGGAAGTGGAAACACCATATATTTT. Protein sequence: CASGPPTRGSGNTIYF.

This chain connects TRBV19 to TRBJ1-5, with D possibly being TRBD1 (5 bases). The V gene lost 5 bases and the J gene lost 0 bases, with 14 bases spanning the gap. The CDR3 covers 16 residues. Germline V lookup: CDR1 LNHDA, CDR2 SQIVND (reference sequence). CDR3 in DNA: TGTGCCAGTAGTGTGGGGGGAGCCTTTAGCAATCAGCCCCAGCATTTT. It encodes CASSVGGAFSNQPQHF.

V usage is TRBV6-5 and J usage is TRBJ1-4; tentatively, D is TRBD1 (5 bases). Germline V gene data show CDR1 as MNHEY and CDR2 as SVGAGI. This CDR3 is 13 amino acids long. The V end was cut by 2 bases, the J end by 7 bases, with 8 bases between. DNA for the CDR3: TGTGCCAGCAGTTACAGACAGACTGAAAAACTGTTTTTT. Its translation is CASSYRQTEKLFF.

The genes are TRBV6-1 and TRBJ2-7; 7 bases agree with TRBD2. CDR3 size: 15 residues. In germline, CDR1 is MNHNS, CDR2 SASEGT. The trim removed 6 bases at V and 5 bases at J, leaving 13 bases unmatched. As DNA, the CDR3 is TGTGCCAGCAGGGACGCCGGGCGGGAGAGGGACGAGCAGTACTTC. Translating gives CASRDAGRERDEQYF.

CDR3: CAISGTSVSSYEQYF. The CDR3 region has the DNA TGTGCCATCAGTGGGACTAGCGTTAGCTCCTACGAGCAGTACTTC. The genes are TRBV10-3 and TRBJ2-7; TRBD2 agrees at 9 bases. The CDR3 sequence is 15 residues long. Germline trimming cut 4 bases from V and 0 bases from J; bases unmatched to any gene: 4. Germline CDR1 reads ENHRY; CDR2 reads SYGVKD.

J is TRBJ2-5 and V is TRBV30; D is unresolved. The germline V gene encodes CDR1 GTSNPN and CDR2 SVGIG (reference sequence). The length of the CDR3 is 13 residues. V lost 5 bases to trimming and J lost 2 bases, with 12 bases between them. The CDR3 sequence is CAWLGGIQETQYF. The CDR3 nucleotides read TGTGCCTGGCTCGGCGGAATACAAGAGACCCAGTACTTC.